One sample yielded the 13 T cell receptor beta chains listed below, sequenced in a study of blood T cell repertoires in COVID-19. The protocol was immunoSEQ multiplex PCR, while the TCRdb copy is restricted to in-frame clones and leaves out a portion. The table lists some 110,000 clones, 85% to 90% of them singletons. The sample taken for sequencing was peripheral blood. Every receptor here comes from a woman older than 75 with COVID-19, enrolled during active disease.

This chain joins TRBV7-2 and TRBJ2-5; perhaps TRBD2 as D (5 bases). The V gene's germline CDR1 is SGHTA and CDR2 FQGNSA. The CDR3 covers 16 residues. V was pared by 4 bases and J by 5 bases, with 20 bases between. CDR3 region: CASSSPVGSRAETQYF. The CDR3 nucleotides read TGTGCCAGCAGCTCCCCTGTCGGGTCGCGGGCGGAGACCCAGTACTTC.

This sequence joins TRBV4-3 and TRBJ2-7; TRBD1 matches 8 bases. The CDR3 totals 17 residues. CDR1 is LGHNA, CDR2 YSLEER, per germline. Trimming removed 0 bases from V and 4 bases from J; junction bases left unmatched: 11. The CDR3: CASSQDLGTGGVYEQYF. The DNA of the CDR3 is TGCGCCAGCAGCCAAGATCTAGGAACAGGGGGTGTTTACGAGCAGTACTTC.

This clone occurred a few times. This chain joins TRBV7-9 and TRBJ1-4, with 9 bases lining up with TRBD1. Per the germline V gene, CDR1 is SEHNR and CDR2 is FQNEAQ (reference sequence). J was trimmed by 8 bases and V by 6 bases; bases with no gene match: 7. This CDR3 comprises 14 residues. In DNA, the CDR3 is TGTGCCAGCAGTTCCGACAGGGGGGAGGAAAAACTGTTTTTT. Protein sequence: CASSSDRGEEKLFF. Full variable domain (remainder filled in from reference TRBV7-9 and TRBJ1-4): DTGVSQNPRHKITKRGQNVTFRCDPISEHNRLYWYRQTLGQGPEFLTYFQNEAQLEKSRLLSDRFSAERPKGSFSTLEIQRTEQGDSAMYLCASSSDRGEEKLFFGSGTQLSVL.

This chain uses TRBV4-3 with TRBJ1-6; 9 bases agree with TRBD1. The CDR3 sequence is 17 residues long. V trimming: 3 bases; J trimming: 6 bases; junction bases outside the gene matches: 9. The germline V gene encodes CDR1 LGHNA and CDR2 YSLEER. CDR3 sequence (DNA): TGCGCCAGCAGCCAGTTATTTACAGGGGGCCTTAATTCACCCCTCCACTTT. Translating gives CASSQLFTGGLNSPLHF.

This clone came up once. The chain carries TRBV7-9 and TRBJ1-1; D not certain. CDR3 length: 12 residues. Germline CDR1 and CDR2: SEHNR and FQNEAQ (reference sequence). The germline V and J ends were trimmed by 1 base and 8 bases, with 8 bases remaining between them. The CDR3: CASSLGPREAFF. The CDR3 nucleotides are TGTGCCAGCAGCTTAGGGCCCCGAGAAGCTTTCTTT.

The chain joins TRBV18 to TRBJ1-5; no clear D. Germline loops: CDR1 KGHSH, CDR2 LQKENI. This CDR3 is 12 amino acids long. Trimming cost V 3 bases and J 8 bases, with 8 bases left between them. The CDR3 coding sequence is TGTGCCAGCTCACCGCCGGGGAAGCCCCAGCATTTT. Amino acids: CASSPPGKPQHF.

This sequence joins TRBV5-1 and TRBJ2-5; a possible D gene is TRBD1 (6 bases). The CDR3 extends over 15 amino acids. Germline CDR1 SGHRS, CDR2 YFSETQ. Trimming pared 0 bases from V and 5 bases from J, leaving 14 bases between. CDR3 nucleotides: TGCGCCAGCAGCTTGGAGGTCAGGGGTCGGGAGACCCAGTACTTC. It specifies CASSLEVRGRETQYF.

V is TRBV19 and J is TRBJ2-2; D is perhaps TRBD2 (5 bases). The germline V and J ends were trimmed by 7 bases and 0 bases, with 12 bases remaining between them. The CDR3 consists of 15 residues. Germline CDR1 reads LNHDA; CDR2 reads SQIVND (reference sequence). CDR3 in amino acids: CASKTGNANTGELFF. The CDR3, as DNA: TGTGCCAGTAAAACCGGGAACGCGAACACCGGGGAGCTGTTTTTT.

The CDR3: CASRVVGANVLTF. The CDR3 DNA reads as TGTGCCAGTCGGGTGGTTGGGGCCAACGTCCTGACTTTC. V and J are TRBV19 and TRBJ2-6, with D unresolved. Trimming took 8 bases from V and 3 from J, leaving 8 bases between them. Germline values: CDR1 LNHDA, CDR2 SQIVND (reference sequence). CDR3 length equals 13 residues. Looking up the rest from reference TRBV19 and TRBJ2-6 gives the full variable domain: DGGITQSPKYLFRKEGQNVTLSCEQNLNHDAMYWYRQDPGQGLRLIYYSQIVNDFQKGDIAEGYSVSREKKESFPLTVTSAQKNPTAFYLCASRVVGANVLTFGAGSRLTVL.

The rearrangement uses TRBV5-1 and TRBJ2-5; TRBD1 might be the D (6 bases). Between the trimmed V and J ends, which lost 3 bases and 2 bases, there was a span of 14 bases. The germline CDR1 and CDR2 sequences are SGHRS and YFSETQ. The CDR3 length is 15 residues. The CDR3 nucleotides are TGCGCCAGCAGCTCCGACCCGACAGGTCAAGAGACCCAGTACTTC. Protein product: CASSSDPTGQETQYF.

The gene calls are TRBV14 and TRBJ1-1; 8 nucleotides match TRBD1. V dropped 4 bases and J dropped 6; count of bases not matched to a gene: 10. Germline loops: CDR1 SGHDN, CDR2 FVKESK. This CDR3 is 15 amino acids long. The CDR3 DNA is TGTGCCAGCAGCCCCCGGGGGGCAGGGGGCTCTGAAGCTTTCTTT. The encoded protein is CASSPRGAGGSEAFF.

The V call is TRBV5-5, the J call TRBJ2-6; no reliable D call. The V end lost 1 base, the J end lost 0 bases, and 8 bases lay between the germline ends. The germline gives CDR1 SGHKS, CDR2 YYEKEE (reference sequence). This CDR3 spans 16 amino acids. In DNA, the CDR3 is TGTGCCAGCAGCTTGACCGCAGGCTCTGGGGCCAACGTCCTGACTTTC. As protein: CASSLTAGSGANVLTF.

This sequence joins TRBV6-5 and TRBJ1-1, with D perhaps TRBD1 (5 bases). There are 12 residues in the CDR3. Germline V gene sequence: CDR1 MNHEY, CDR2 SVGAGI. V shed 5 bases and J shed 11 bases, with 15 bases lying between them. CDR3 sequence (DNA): TGTGCCAGCAGTCAGGGTTTGAGGACGGCTTTCTTT. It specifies CASSQGLRTAFF.